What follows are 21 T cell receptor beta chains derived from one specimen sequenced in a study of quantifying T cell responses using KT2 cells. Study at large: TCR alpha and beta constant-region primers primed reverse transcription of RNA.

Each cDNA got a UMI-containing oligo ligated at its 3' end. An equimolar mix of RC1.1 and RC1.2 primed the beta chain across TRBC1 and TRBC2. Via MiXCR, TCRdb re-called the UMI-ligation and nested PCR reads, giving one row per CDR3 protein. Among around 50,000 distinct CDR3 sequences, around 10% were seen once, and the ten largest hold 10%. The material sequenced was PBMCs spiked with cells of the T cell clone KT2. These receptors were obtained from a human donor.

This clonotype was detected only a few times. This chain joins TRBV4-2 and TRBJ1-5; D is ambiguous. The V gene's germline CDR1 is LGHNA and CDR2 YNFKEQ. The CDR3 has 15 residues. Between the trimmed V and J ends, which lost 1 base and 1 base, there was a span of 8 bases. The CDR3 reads CASSQVEGSNQPQHF. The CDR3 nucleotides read TGTGCCAGCAGCCAAGTAGAGGGCAGCAATCAGCCCCAGCATTTT.

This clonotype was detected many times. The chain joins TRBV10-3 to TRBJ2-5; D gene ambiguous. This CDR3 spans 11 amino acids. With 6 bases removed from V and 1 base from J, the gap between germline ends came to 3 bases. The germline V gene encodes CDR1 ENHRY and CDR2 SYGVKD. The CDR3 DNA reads TGTGCCATCAGGTCCCAAGAGACCCAGTACTTC. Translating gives CAIRSQETQYF.

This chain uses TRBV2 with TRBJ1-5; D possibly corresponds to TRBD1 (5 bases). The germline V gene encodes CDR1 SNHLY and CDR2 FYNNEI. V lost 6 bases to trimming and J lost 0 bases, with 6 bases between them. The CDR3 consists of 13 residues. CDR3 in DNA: TGTGCCAGCAGGGGGGATAGCAATCAGCCCCAGCATTTT. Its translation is CASRGDSNQPQHF.

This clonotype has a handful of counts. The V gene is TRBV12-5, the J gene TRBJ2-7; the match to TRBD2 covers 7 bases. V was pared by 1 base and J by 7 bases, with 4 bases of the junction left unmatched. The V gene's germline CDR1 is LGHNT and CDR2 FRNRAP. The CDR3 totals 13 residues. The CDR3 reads CASGLEAGWEQYF. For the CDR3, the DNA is TGTGCTAGTGGTTTGGAAGCGGGATGGGAGCAGTACTTC.

CDR3 amino acids: CASSFDGTNQPQHF. In DNA, the CDR3 is TGTGCCAGCAGTTTTGACGGGACCAATCAGCCCCAGCATTTT. This chain connects TRBV6-2 or TRBV6-3 to TRBJ1-5; TRBD1 might be the D (5 bases). The germline V gene has CDR1 MNHEY and CDR2 SVGEGT. CDR3 length equals 14 residues. V was clipped by 4 bases and J by 3 bases, with 10 bases between them.

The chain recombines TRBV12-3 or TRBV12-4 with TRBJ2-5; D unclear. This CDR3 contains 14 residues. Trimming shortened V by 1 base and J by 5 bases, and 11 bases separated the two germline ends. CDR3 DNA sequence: TGTGCCAGCAGTTTAGATACAGTATGGGAGACCCAGTACTTC. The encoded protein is CASSLDTVWETQYF.

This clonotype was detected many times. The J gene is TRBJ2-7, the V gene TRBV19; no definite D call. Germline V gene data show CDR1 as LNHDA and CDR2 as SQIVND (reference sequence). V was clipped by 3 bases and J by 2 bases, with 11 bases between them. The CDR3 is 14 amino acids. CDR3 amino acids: CASSISVGTYEQYF. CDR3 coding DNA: TGTGCCAGTAGTATTTCGGTGGGAACCTACGAGCAGTACTTC.

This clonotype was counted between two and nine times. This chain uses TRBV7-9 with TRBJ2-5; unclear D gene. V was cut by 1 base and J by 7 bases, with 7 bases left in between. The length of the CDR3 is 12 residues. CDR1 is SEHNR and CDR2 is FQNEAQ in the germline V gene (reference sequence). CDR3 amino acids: CASSLGRGTQYF. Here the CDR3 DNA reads TGTGCCAGCAGCTTAGGCCGAGGGACCCAGTACTTC. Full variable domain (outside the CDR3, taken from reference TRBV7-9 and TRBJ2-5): DTGVSQNPRHKITKRGQNVTFRCDPISEHNRLYWYRQTLGQGPEFLTYFQNEAQLEKSRLLSDRFSAERPKGSFSTLEIQRTEQGDSAMYLCASSLGRGTQYFGPGTRLLVL.

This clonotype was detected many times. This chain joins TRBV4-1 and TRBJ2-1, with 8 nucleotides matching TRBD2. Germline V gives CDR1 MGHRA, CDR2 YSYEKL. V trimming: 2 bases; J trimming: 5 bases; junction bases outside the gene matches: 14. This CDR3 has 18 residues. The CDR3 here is CASSQNTGTTGLDNEQFF. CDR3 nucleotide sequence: TGCGCCAGCAGCCAAAATACCGGGACTACGGGACTAGACAATGAGCAGTTCTTC.

The DNA of the CDR3 is TGTGCCAGCAGCCAAGGGGGGTCCTATGGCTACACCTTC. Its translation: CASSQGGSYGYTF. J is TRBJ1-2 and V is TRBV14; possibly TRBD1 for D (5 bases). V lost 1 base and J lost 4, with 7 bases in between. The germline gives CDR1 SGHDN, CDR2 FVKESK. The CDR3 has 13 amino acids. The full variable domain, completed using reference TRBV14 and TRBJ1-2, is EAGVTQFPSHSVIEKGQTVTLRCDPISGHDNLYWYRRVMGKEIKFLLHFVKESKQDESGMPNNRFLAERTGGTYSTLKVQPAELEDSGVYFCASSQGGSYGYTFGSGTRLTVV.

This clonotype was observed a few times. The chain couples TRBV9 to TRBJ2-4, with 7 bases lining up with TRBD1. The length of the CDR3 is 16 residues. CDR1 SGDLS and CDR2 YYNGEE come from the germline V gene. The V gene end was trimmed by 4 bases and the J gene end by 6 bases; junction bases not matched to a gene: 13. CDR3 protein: CASSPRPLGQRNIQYF. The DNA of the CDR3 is TGTGCCAGCAGCCCCCGCCCTCTGGGACAGCGAAACATTCAGTACTTC.

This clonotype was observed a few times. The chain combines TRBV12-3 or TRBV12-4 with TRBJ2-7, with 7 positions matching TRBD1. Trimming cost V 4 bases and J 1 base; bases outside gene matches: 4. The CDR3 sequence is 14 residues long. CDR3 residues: CASSSTGISYEQYF. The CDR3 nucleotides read TGTGCCAGCAGTTCGACAGGGATTTCCTACGAGCAGTACTTC.

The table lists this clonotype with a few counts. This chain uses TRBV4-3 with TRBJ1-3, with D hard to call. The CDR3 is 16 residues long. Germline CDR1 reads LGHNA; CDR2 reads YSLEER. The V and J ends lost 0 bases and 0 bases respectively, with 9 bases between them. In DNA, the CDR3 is TGCGCCAGCAGCCAAGAGGTGCCAGGCTCTGGAAACACCATATATTTT. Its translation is CASSQEVPGSGNTIYF.

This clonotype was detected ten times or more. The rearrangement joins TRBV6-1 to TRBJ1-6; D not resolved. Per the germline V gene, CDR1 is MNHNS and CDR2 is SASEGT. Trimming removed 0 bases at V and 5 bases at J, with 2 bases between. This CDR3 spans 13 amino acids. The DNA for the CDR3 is TGTGCCAGCAGTGAAGCGGATAATTCACCCCTCCACTTT. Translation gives CASSEADNSPLHF.

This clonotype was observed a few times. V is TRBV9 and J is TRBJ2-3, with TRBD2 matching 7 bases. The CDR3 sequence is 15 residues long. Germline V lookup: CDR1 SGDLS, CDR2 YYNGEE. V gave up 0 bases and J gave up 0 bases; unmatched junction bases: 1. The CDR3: CASSVGGGSTDTQYF. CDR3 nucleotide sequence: TGTGCCAGCAGCGTAGGCGGGGGAAGCACAGATACGCAGTATTTT.

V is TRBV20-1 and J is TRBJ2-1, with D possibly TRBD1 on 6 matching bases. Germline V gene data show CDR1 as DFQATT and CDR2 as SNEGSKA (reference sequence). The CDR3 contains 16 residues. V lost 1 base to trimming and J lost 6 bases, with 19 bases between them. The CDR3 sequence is CSARVFLLGQSNEQFF. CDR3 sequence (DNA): TGCAGTGCTAGAGTATTTCTCCTTGGACAGTCCAATGAGCAGTTCTTC.

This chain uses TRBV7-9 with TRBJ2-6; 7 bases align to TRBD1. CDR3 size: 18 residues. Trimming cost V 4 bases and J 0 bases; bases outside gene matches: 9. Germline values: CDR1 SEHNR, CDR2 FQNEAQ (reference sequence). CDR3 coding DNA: TGTGCCAGCAGCTCCACGACAGGGCAAGGCTCTGGGGCCAACGTCCTGACTTTC. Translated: CASSSTTGQGSGANVLTF.

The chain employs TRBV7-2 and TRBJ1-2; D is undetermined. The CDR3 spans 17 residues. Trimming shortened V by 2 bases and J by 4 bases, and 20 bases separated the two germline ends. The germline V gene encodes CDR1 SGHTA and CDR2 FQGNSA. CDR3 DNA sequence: TGTGCCAGCAGCTTAACCCAGACTACACCTTGGCCCTATGGCTACACCTTC. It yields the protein CASSLTQTTPWPYGYTF. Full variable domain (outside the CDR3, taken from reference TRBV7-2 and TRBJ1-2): GAGVSQSPSNKVTEKGKDVELRCDPISGHTALYWYRQSLGQGLEFLIYFQGNSAPDKSGLPSDRFSAERTGGSVSTLTIQRTQQEDSAVYLCASSLTQTTPWPYGYTFGSGTRLTVV.

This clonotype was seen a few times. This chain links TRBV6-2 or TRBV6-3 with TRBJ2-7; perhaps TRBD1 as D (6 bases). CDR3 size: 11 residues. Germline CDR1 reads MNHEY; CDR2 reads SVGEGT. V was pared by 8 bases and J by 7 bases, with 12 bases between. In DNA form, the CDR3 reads TGTGCCAGCCGGGACACCGGGGAGCAGTACTTC. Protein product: CASRDTGEQYF.

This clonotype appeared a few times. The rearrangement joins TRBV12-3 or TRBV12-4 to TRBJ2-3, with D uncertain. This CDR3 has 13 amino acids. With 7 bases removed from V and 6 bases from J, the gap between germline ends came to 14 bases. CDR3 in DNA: TGTGCCAGCACCCGCCCAGCGAGGGATACGCAGTATTTT. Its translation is CASTRPARDTQYF.

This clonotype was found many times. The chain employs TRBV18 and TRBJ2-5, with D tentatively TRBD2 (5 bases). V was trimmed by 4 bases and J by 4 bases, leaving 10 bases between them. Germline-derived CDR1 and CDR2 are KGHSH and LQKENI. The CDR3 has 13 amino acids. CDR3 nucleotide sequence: TGTGCCAGCTCACGCGGCCGGGGAGAGACCCAGTACTTC. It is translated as CASSRGRGETQYF.